This paragraph covers one T cell receptor beta chain sequence. Data came from immunoSEQ multiplex PCR; TCRdb stores just in-frame clones and leaves some out. The repertoire includes around 400,000 clones, roughly 80% of them detected once, and approximately 4.7% sits in the top ten. Germline CDR1 GTSNPN, CDR2 SVGIG (reference sequence). There are 13 residues in the CDR3. Grouping used clinical history reported by participants in a survey and questionnaire. The data were taken from a study of blood T cell repertoires in COVID-19. This sequence joins TRBV30 and TRBJ1-3; D unresolved. The source material was PBMCs or T cells enriched from blood (not recorded which). The TCR comes from a woman aged 45-65 years who had recovered from COVID-19. CDR3 DNA sequence: TGTGCTTCAGGCTCCCGATCTGGAAACACCATATATTTT. Encoded protein: CASGSRSGNTIYF.